This paragraph covers one T cell receptor beta chain sequence. The antigen remains undetermined. The study drew the donors from its roughly 110-subject validation cohort, separate from the approximately 690-subject first cohort. The sample originates from a study of cytomegalovirus exposure and HLA in healthy donors. Broader study findings: According to reports, the classifier identified cytomegalovirus status with high specificity and sensitivity. The TCR clusters that emerged in the first cohort tended, a later analysis found, to co-occur in the 120 validation repertoires.

Profiled with immunoSEQ multiplex PCR; TCRdb holds only in-frame clones, not every one. The sample yields about 240,000 clones, around 86% seen once. There are 15 residues in the CDR3. CDR1 SGHRS and CDR2 YFSETQ come from the germline V gene. V shed 4 bases and J 3 bases; nucleotides not matched to a gene: 8. The TCR sequence derives from a woman younger than 45 in good health and CMV-seropositive. The rearrangement links TRBV5-1 to TRBJ2-7; TRBD1 matches 9 bases. The specimen sequenced was PBMCs. The CDR3 here is CASSPPGTGNYEQYF. The CDR3 bases are TGCGCCAGCAGCCCTCCCGGGACAGGGAACTACGAGCAGTACTTC.